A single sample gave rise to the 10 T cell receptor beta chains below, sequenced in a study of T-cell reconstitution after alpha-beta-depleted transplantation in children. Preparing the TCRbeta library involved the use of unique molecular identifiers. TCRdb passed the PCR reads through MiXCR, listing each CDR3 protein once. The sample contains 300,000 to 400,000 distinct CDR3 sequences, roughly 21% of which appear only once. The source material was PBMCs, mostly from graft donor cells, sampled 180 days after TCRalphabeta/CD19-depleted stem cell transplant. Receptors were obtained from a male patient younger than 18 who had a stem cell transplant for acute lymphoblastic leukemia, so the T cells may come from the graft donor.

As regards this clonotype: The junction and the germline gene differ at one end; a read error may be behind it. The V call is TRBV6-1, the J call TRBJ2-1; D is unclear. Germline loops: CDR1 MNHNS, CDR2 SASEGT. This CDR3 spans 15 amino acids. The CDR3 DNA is TGTGCCAGCCTTGCCACCAGAGTCTCCTACGATGAGCAGTTCTTC. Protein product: CASLATRVSYDEQFF.

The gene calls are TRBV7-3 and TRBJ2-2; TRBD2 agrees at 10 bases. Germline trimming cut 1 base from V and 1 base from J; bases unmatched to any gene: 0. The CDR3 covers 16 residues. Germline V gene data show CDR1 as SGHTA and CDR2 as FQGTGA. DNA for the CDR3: TGTGCCAGCAGCTTAAGGACTAGCGGGAACACCGGGGAGCTGTTTTTT. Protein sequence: CASSLRTSGNTGELFF.

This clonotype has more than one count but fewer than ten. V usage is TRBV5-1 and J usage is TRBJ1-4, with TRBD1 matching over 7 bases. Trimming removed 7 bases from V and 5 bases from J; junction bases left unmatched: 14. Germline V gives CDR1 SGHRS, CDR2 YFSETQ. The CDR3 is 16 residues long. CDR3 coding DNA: TGCGCCAGCCGAGGGGGCGGGAGCCGGATCAATGAAAAACTGTTTTTT. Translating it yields CASRGGGSRINEKLFF.

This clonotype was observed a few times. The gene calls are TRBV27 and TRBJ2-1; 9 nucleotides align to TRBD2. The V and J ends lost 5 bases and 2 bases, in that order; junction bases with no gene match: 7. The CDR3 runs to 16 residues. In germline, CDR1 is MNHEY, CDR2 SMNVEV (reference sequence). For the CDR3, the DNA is TGTGCCAGCAGTCCCCTAGCGGGACTTACCTACAATGAGCAGTTCTTC. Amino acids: CASSPLAGLTYNEQFF.

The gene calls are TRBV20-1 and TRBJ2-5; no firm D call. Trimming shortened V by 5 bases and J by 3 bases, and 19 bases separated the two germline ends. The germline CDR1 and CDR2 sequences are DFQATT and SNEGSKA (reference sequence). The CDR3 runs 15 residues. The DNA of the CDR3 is TGCAGTGCTTACCCAGGATGGGCTAAAAAAGAGACCCAGTACTTC. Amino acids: CSAYPGWAKKETQYF.

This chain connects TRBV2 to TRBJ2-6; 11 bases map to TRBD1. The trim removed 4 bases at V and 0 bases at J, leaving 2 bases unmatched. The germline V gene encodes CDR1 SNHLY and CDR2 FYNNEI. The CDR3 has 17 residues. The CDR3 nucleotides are TGTGCCAGCAGTGGGGACAGGGGGGGCTCTGGGGCCAACGTCCTGACTTTC. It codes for CASSGDRGGSGANVLTF.

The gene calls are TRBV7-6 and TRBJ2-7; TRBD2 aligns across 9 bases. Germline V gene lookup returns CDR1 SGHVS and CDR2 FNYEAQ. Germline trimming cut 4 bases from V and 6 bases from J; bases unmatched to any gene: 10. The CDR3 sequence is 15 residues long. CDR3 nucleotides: TGTGCCAGCAGCTCAGCTGGCGGGAGGGCCAGCGAGCAGTACTTC. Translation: CASSSAGGRASEQYF.

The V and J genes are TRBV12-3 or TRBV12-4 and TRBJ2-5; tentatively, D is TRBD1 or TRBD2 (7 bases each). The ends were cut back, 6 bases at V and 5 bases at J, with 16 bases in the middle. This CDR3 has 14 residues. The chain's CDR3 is CASSKRQGGETQYF. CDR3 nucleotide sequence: TGTGCCAGCAGCAAAAGACAGGGAGGGGAGACCCAGTACTTC.

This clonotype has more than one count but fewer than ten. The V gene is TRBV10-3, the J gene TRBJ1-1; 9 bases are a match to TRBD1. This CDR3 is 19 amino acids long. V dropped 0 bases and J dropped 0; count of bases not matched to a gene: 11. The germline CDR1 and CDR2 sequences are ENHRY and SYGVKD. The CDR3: CAISESQGGDRALNTEAFF. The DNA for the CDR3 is TGTGCCATCAGTGAGTCCCAGGGGGGGGACAGGGCTTTGAACACTGAAGCTTTCTTT.

CDR3 DNA: TGCGCCAGCAGCTCGGGGGCTAGCGGGAGGGCGCACAATGAGCAGTTCTTC. Translated: CASSSGASGRAHNEQFF. The rearrangement links TRBV5-1 to TRBJ2-1; TRBD2 matches 12 bases. Per germline, CDR1 SGHRS and CDR2 YFSETQ. This CDR3 comprises 17 residues. The V and J ends lost 3 bases and 5 bases, in that order; junction bases with no gene match: 9.